The 30 T cell receptor beta chains given below trace back to one sample, sequenced in a study of T cell clonality in common variable immunodeficiency. Here immunoSEQ multiplex PCR was the method, and the copy in TCRdb shows in-frame clones only, minus some. Altogether over 35,000 clones were found in the sample, and no singletons occur. The sequenced material came from peripheral blood mononuclear cells. All receptors derive from a person between 18 and 75 years old in good health.

This clone was seen ten or more times. The read ends 3 residues before the CDR3 terminus; that terminus is restored from the germline J gene. The chain joins TRBV4-1 to TRBJ2-7; 14 positions match TRBD2. Germline V gene sequence: CDR1 MGHRA, CDR2 YSYEKL. The V segment lost 1 base and the J segment 4 bases; nucleotides outside the gene matches: 6. The CDR3 extends over 17 amino acids. The sequenced part of the CDR3 DNA is TGCGCCAGCAGCCAAGTTCTGGGACTAGCGGGGGAATACGAG. This encodes CASSQVLGLAGEYE. The entire CDR3 is CASSQVLGLAGEYEQYF.

This clone came up many times. The read comes to an end 3 residues before the CDR3 does, leaving the germline J gene to fill in the end. The V gene is TRBV5-1, the J gene TRBJ2-3; 8 nucleotides line up with TRBD2. Germline loops: CDR1 SGHRS, CDR2 YFSETQ. The CDR3 is 13 amino acids. Trimming took 6 bases from V and 2 from J; bases not matched to a gene: 2. The CDR3 DNA, read in part, is TGCGCCAGCACTAGCGGGCACACAGATACG. Encoded protein: CASTSGHTDT. The whole CDR3 protein reads CASTSGHTDTQYF.

This clone was seen ten or more times. Read sequence stops 3 residues before the CDR3 end, and the germline J gene provides the missing end. The chain employs TRBV9 and TRBJ1-1; 9 bases are shared with TRBD1. This CDR3 is built from 14 residues. V shed 3 bases, J shed 5 bases, and the junction held 5 bases outside the gene matches. Germline CDR1 and CDR2: SGDLS and YYNGEE. The CDR3 loop reads CASSGTGGSTEAFF. Partial CDR3 DNA: TGTGCCAGCAGCGGTACAGGGGGCTCGACTGAA.

This clone has at least ten counts. The CDR3 is cut off 3 residues early in the read; its end comes from the germline J gene. J is TRBJ2-5 and V is TRBV2; 7 bases align to TRBD1. The CDR3 consists of 14 residues. Trimming cost V 6 bases and J 5 bases; bases outside gene matches: 9. The germline gives CDR1 SNHLY, CDR2 FYNNEI. CDR3 DNA (partial): TGTGCCAGCAGAGCGACAGGGCTTCGGGAGACC. This sequence encodes CASRATGLRET. The full CDR3 reads CASRATGLRETQYF. The entire variable domain, with the rest obtained from reference TRBV2 and TRBJ2-5, is as follows: EPEVTQTPSHQVTQMGQEVILRCVPISNHLYFYWYRQILGQKVEFLVSFYNNEISEKSEIFDDQFSVERPDGSNFTLKIRSTKLEDSAMYFCASRATGLRETQYFGPGTRLLVL.

Points on this clone: Sequencing ends 3 residues short of the CDR3 end; the germline J gene provides the rest. This chain joins TRBV19 and TRBJ1-5, with D possibly matching TRBD1 (5 bases). V shed 3 bases and J shed 0 bases, with 9 bases lying between them. Germline V lookup: CDR1 LNHDA, CDR2 SQIVND (reference sequence). The CDR3 consists of 15 residues. The sequenced CDR3 bases are TGTGCCAGTAGTATCGGGGGGGGTAGCAATCAGCCC. This sequence encodes CASSIGGGSNQP. The full CDR3 reads CASSIGGGSNQPQHF.

This clone was seen ten or more times. The read comes to an end 3 residues before the CDR3 does, leaving the germline J gene to fill in the end. The genes are TRBV12-5 and TRBJ2-1, with D tentatively TRBD2 (6 bases). CDR3 length equals 13 residues. Germline V lookup: CDR1 LGHNT, CDR2 FRNRAP. Trimming removed 6 bases at V and 9 bases at J, with 15 bases between. CDR3 residues: CASGGTFGVEQFF. CDR3 bases read: TGTGCTAGTGGGGGGACTTTCGGGGTTGAG.

In its sample, this clone was seen many times. The read halts 3 residues ahead of the CDR3 end, with the missing end drawn from the germline J gene. The V call is TRBV18, the J call TRBJ2-5; TRBD1 matches 9 bases. CDR3 length equals 16 residues. The germline V gene encodes CDR1 KGHSH and CDR2 LQKENI. The V and J ends lost 0 bases and 5 bases, in that order; junction bases with no gene match: 7. CDR3: CASSPPGTGLRETQYF. The sequenced part of the CDR3 DNA is TGTGCCAGCTCACCACCCGGGACAGGGCTTAGGGAGACC.

Regarding this clone: The CDR3 end falls 3 residues outside the read, so it is completed with the germline J gene. The chain uses TRBV19 and TRBJ1-2; 7 nucleotides line up with TRBD1. Germline-derived CDR1 and CDR2 are LNHDA and SQIVND (reference sequence). The CDR3 extends over 12 amino acids. The CDR3 DNA, read in part, is TGTGCCAGTCCCCGGGACAGCAATACC. This sequence encodes CASPRDSNT. The complete CDR3 sequence is CASPRDSNTYTF.

This clone was detected ten times or more. Sequencing ends 3 residues short of the CDR3 end; the germline J gene provides the rest. The rearrangement uses TRBV20-1 and TRBJ2-7; 7 bases line up with TRBD2. Germline CDR1 and CDR2: DFQATT and SNEGSKA (reference sequence). V lost 1 base and J lost 0; bases outside the gene matches: 3. This CDR3 region has 14 residues. CDR3 region: CSARASGSSYEQYF. The DNA read from the CDR3 is TGCAGTGCTAGAGCTAGCGGCAGCTCCTACGAG.

This clone came up many times. The read comes to an end 3 residues before the CDR3 does, leaving the germline J gene to fill in the end. The chain uses TRBV5-6 and TRBJ1-2; D is possibly TRBD1 (6 bases). Trimming shortened V by 2 bases and J by 7 bases, and 15 bases separated the two germline ends. CDR1 is SGHDT and CDR2 is YYEEEE in the germline V gene. The length of the CDR3 is 14 residues. CDR3 loop: CASSFGQGLLGYTF. The CDR3 DNA, read in part, is TGTGCCAGCAGCTTCGGGCAGGGGCTTCTTGGC.

This clone was seen ten or more times. The read ends 3 residues shy of where the CDR3 ends; the end is completed using the germline J gene. The chain links TRBV11-2 to TRBJ2-7; 9 bases agree with TRBD2. Trimming at V came to 3 bases and at J to 0 bases, leaving 3 bases not matched to a gene. CDR1 and CDR2 from the germline V gene are SGHAT and FQNNGV. CDR3 length equals 15 residues. The covered CDR3 bases are TGTGCCAGCAGCTTGACTAGCGGTTACTCCTACGAG. Protein sequence: CASSLTSGYSYE. The complete CDR3 sequence is CASSLTSGYSYEQYF.

The sample holds many counts of this clone. The CDR3 end lies 3 residues beyond the end of the read and is filled in from the germline J gene. The rearrangement uses TRBV6-2 or TRBV6-3 and TRBJ2-3; 10 bases fit TRBD2. The CDR3 covers 15 residues. V was pared by 4 bases and J by 4 bases, with 5 bases of the junction left unmatched. The germline CDR1 and CDR2 sequences are MNHEY and SVGEGT. The sequenced CDR3 bases are TGTGCCAGCAGTTCTGGGACTAGCGTTGCAGATACG. Amino acid sequence: CASSSGTSVADT. The CDR3 reads in full as CASSSGTSVADTQYF.

This clone was recorded at least ten times. CDR3 bases read: TGTGCCAGCAGTCTCCTTGACGAG. This encodes CASSLLDE. The CDR3, in full, reads CASSLLDEQYF. The J gene is TRBJ2-7, the V gene TRBV2; D gene uncertain. The missing CDR3 end, 3 residues past where the read stops, is filled in from the germline J gene. Germline lookup yields CDR1 SNHLY and CDR2 FYNNEI. V dropped 5 bases and J dropped 5 bases, with 7 bases sitting between them. The length of the CDR3 is 11 residues.

This clone occurred a few times. The read ends 3 residues early relative to the CDR3; the germline J gene fills the gap. The chain recombines TRBV11-3 with TRBJ2-5; D might be TRBD1 (5 bases). Trimming shortened V by 5 bases and J by 1 base, and 11 bases separated the two germline ends. Germline CDR1 is SGHNT and CDR2 is YENEEA. The CDR3 is 14 residues long. CDR3 amino acids: CASSPLGPQETQYF. Partial CDR3 DNA: TGTGCCAGCAGCCCCCTGGGGCCCCAAGAGACC.

This clone occurred many times. The read ends 3 residues shy of where the CDR3 ends; the end is completed using the germline J gene. This sequence joins TRBV7-9 and TRBJ1-6; TRBD1 might be the D (5 bases). Germline CDR1 and CDR2: SEHNR and FQNEAQ (reference sequence). Deletions cut 1 base from V and 7 bases from J, with 11 bases between. The CDR3 is 15 amino acids. This CDR3 reads CASSLGGRANSPLHF. Partial CDR3 DNA: TGTGCCAGCAGCTTAGGGGGCAGGGCAAATTCACCC. Together with reference TRBV7-9 and TRBJ1-6, the CDR3 gives the full variable domain: DTGVSQNPRHKITKRGQNVTFRCDPISEHNRLYWYRQTLGQGPEFLTYFQNEAQLEKSRLLSDRFSAERPKGSFSTLEIQRTEQGDSAMYLCASSLGGRANSPLHFGNGTRLTVT.

This clone was found a few times. The read is 3 residues too short to cover the CDR3 end, so that end is filled in from the germline J gene. This chain links TRBV7-2 with TRBJ1-2, with no clear D. In germline, CDR1 is SGHTA, CDR2 FQGNSA. CDR3 size: 13 residues. The CDR3 region is CASSYTHGLEYTF. The DNA read from the CDR3 is TGTGCCAGCAGCTATACCCACGGACTAGAG.

This clone was detected many times. From the germline J gene comes the end of the CDR3, since the read stops 3 residues before it. This chain connects TRBV5-4 to TRBJ2-3; D remains unclear. From germline, CDR1 is SGHNT and CDR2 YYREEE (reference sequence). CDR3 length: 15 residues. CDR3 DNA, as far as it was read: TGTGCCAGCAGCTTGGACCCTGGCGGCAATCAGCCG. It yields the protein CASSLDPGGNQP. The full CDR3 reads CASSLDPGGNQPQYF.

At least ten counts were recorded for this clone. Incomplete CDR3 DNA: TGCGCCAGCAGTCAACCGATACCTTCCCGGGACAGGGTCCGCTATGGC. Protein: CASSQPIPSRDRVRYG. The CDR3 in its entirety is CASSQPIPSRDRVRYGYTF. V usage is TRBV23-1 and J usage is TRBJ1-2; 9 bases fit TRBD1. The read finishes 3 residues shy of the CDR3 end, and the germline J gene is used to complete it. TRBV23-1 falls under the ORF class, with uncertain function. The J segment lost 4 bases and the V segment lost 2 bases, leaving 17 bases of the junction unmatched. The CDR3 length is 19 residues.

Concerning this clone: Coverage ceases 3 residues before the CDR3 finishes, and the germline J gene fills in the end. The chain employs TRBV11-2 and TRBJ2-7; 10 bases match TRBD1. The V gene end was trimmed by 4 bases and the J gene end by 2 bases; junction bases not matched to a gene: 2. CDR1 SGHAT and CDR2 FQNNGV come from the germline V gene. The length of the CDR3 is 14 residues. The CDR3 reads CASSSGTGAYEQYF. The sequenced part of the CDR3 DNA is TGTGCCAGCAGCTCCGGGACAGGGGCCTACGAG.

A few counts support this clone. From the germline J gene comes the end of the CDR3, since the read stops 3 residues before it. This chain uses TRBV20-1 with TRBJ1-2; maybe TRBD1 (5 bases). The V and J ends lost 5 bases and 0 bases respectively, with 10 bases between them. The V gene's germline CDR1 is DFQATT and CDR2 SNEGSKA (reference sequence). The length of the CDR3 is 13 residues. CDR3 amino acids: CSAGGRANYGYTF. CDR3 DNA, as far as it was read: TGCAGTGCTGGGGGGAGAGCTAACTATGGC.

This clone was counted at least ten times. Read coverage stops 3 residues before the CDR3 terminus; the germline J gene supplies the remainder. The rearrangement uses TRBV20-1 and TRBJ2-5; 9 positions agree with TRBD1. The V gene end was trimmed by 0 bases and the J gene end by 4 bases; junction bases not matched to a gene: 3. Germline CDR1 reads DFQATT; CDR2 reads SNEGSKA (reference sequence). The CDR3 loop spans 14 amino acids. The DNA read from the CDR3 is TGCAGTGCTAGAGAAACAGGGGGCCGAGAGACC. Protein product: CSARETGGRET. The whole CDR3 protein reads CSARETGGRETQYF.

In this sample, this clone turned up a few times. The read terminates 3 residues ahead of where the CDR3 ends, so the germline J gene completes it. The rearrangement joins TRBV19 to TRBJ1-1, with D hard to call. Germline CDR1 reads LNHDA; CDR2 reads SQIVND (reference sequence). The CDR3 runs to 14 residues. CDR3 amino acids: CASSTSTAYNEAFF. CDR3 DNA (partial): TGTGCCAGTTCGACTAGCACCGCCTACAATGAG.

This clone showed up many times. The read is 3 residues too short to cover the CDR3 end, so that end is filled in from the germline J gene. This sequence joins TRBV18 and TRBJ2-1; TRBD2 is a possible D gene (6 bases). CDR1 is KGHSH and CDR2 is LQKENI in the germline V gene. The V end lost 0 bases, the J end lost 5 bases, and 11 bases lay between the germline ends. The CDR3 is 15 amino acids. The CDR3 bases that were read are TGTGCCAGCTCACCACCGGGACTCACAAACAATGAG. Translating gives CASSPPGLTNNE. The CDR3 as a whole reads CASSPPGLTNNEQFF. Full variable domain (missing parts from reference TRBV18 and TRBJ2-1): NAGVMQNPRHLVRRRGQEARLRCSPMKGHSHVYWYRQLPEEGLKFMVYLQKENIIDESGMPKERFSAEFPKEGPSILRIQQVVRGDSAAYFCASSPPGLTNNEQFFGPGTRLTVL.

This clone was observed a few times. Read data end 3 residues before the CDR3 end; the end is taken from the germline J gene. V and J are TRBV2 and TRBJ1-1; 9 bases map to TRBD1. The CDR3 consists of 14 residues. Germline values: CDR1 SNHLY, CDR2 FYNNEI. The CDR3 region is CASSSPGDRASAFF. The CDR3 bases that were read are TGTGCCAGCAGTTCCCCCGGGGACAGGGCGTCA.

There are many counts of this clone. The covered CDR3 bases are TGTGCCAGTCGGGCTAGCGGCCGGGAGAATGAG. Translating it yields CASRASGRENE. The CDR3 in its entirety is CASRASGRENEQFF. V and J are TRBV19 and TRBJ2-1, with TRBD2 matching over 7 bases. The CDR3 end is not reached by the read, which stops 3 residues before it; the germline J gene fills it in. J was trimmed by 7 bases and V by 8 bases; bases with no gene match: 11. The CDR3 extends over 14 amino acids. Looked up from germline, CDR1 is LNHDA and CDR2 is SQIVND (reference sequence).

This clone appeared many times. The CDR3 end lies 3 residues beyond the end of the read and is filled in from the germline J gene. The chain uses TRBV5-1 and TRBJ2-5; D gene unclear. Trimming took off 1 base at V and 5 bases at J, with 12 bases between the two ends. CDR1 and CDR2 from the germline V gene are SGHRS and YFSETQ. The CDR3 has 14 residues. Incomplete CDR3 DNA: TGCGCCAGCAGCTTGCTTCCCCGGTGGGAGACC. This codes for CASSLLPRWET. The full CDR3 sequence reads CASSLLPRWETQYF.

This clone was seen many times. The read terminates 3 residues before the CDR3 end, so the remaining end is supplied by the germline J gene. V usage is TRBV9 and J usage is TRBJ2-2, with 14 bases that match TRBD2. V lost 0 bases to trimming and J lost 6 bases; unmatched junction nucleotides: 1. Germline V gives CDR1 SGDLS, CDR2 YYNGEE. This CDR3 is built from 16 residues. CDR3 residues: CASSVGLAGGSGELFF. The part of the CDR3 DNA that was read is TGTGCCAGCAGCGTAGGACTAGCGGGAGGGTCCGGGGAG.

This clone was observed at least ten times. From the germline J gene comes the end of the CDR3, since the read stops 3 residues before it. The J gene is TRBJ2-3, the V gene TRBV20-1, with TRBD2 as a possible D gene (6 bases). Germline V gives CDR1 DFQATT, CDR2 SNEGSKA (reference sequence). The CDR3 contains 15 residues. V was pared by 1 base and J by 3 bases, with 14 bases between. The CDR3 DNA, read in part, is TGCAGTGCTAGAGGGGTGGCGGGAATGACAGATACG. Residues: CSARGVAGMTDT. The full CDR3 is CSARGVAGMTDTQYF.

This clone was counted many times. Read data end 3 residues before the CDR3 end; the end is taken from the germline J gene. The rearrangement joins TRBV7-9 to TRBJ1-1; D remains ambiguous. CDR1 SEHNR and CDR2 FQNEAQ come from the germline V gene (reference sequence). Trimming pared 1 base from V and 4 bases from J, leaving 7 bases between. The length of the CDR3 is 13 residues. The CDR3 is CASSLGAVTEAFF. The DNA read from the CDR3 is TGTGCCAGCAGCTTAGGAGCTGTCACTGAA.

This clone showed up just a few times. CDR3 residues: CASSKGRETQYF. Partial CDR3 DNA: TGTGCCAGCAGCAAGGGGCGGGAGACC. This chain joins TRBV11-3 and TRBJ2-5; tentative D call: TRBD1 (5 bases). The read comes to an end 3 residues before the CDR3 does, leaving the germline J gene to fill in the end. The V end was cut by 5 bases, the J end by 5 bases, with 9 bases between. Germline V gene sequence: CDR1 SGHNT, CDR2 YENEEA. The CDR3 extends over 12 amino acids.